This T cell receptor beta chain stems from a study of breast tumors, draining lymph nodes, adjacent tissues. Points from the study as a whole: Tumor T cell lymph node origin was a supported hypothesis, not proven. Luminal-like breast cancer showed significantly greater tumor-nontumor repertoire similarity than basal-like breast cancer did. Tumors had less TCR diversity than lymph nodes, more than nontumor tissue.

Breast cancer patients provided tissue from their axillary draining lymph nodes. MiXCR, applied by TCRdb to the multiplex PCR reads, yields one record per CDR3 protein. The sample has some 250,000 distinct CDR3 sequences; less than 40% are singletons. The sample holds many counts of this clonotype. The antigen is undetermined. The CDR3 totals 19 residues. Trimming at V came to 4 bases and at J to 3 bases, leaving 13 bases not matched to a gene. Per the germline V gene, CDR1 is SNHLY and CDR2 is FYNNEI. This clonotype was obtained from a female donor with breast cancer. Some clones in this sample may be carry-over from other donors' samples. This chain joins TRBV2 and TRBJ2-1; 12 nucleotides align to TRBD1. The sequenced material came from axillary lymph node tissue. The DNA for the CDR3 is TGTGCCAGCAGTGTGGGACAGGGGGCCGGGACAAGTGGCTACAATGAGCAGTTCTTC. It is translated as CASSVGQGAGTSGYNEQFF.